These 23 T cell receptor beta chains share one sample of origin, sequenced in a study of Tregs in tolerant kidney transplant recipients. The repertoire was sequenced with immunoSEQ multiplex PCR; TCRdb's copy has only in-frame clones and lacks some. The table includes about 69,000 clones, 70% to 90% detected once. Sequencing used CD4+ T cells from blood, obtained before the transplant. These receptors came from a human donor who received a combined kidney and bone marrow transplant.

V usage is TRBV5-1 and J usage is TRBJ2-2, with TRBD2 matching 15 bases. The CDR3 runs 17 residues. V shed 4 bases and J 6 bases; nucleotides not matched to a gene: 7. Germline CDR1 is SGHRS and CDR2 is YFSETQ. This chain's CDR3 is CASSIGLAGGPAGELFF. The CDR3 bases are TGCGCCAGCAGCATAGGACTAGCGGGAGGGCCCGCCGGGGAGCTGTTTTTT.

The chain employs TRBV6-6 and TRBJ2-7; weak D call: TRBD1 (6 bases). Trimming cost V 3 bases and J 3 bases, with 15 bases left between them. Germline CDR1 reads MNHNY; CDR2 reads SVGAGI (reference sequence). The CDR3 runs to 15 residues. CDR3 in amino acids: CASSYNPRGYYEQYF. The CDR3 DNA follows: TGTGCCAGCAGTTATAATCCCAGGGGATACTACGAGCAGTACTTC.

The rearrangement uses TRBV18 and TRBJ2-3, with a possible D match to TRBD1 (7 bases). V was trimmed by 3 bases and J by 2 bases, leaving 18 bases between them. This CDR3 spans 17 amino acids. Per the germline V gene, CDR1 is KGHSH and CDR2 is LQKENI. The chain's CDR3 is CASSPFMAGGNTDTQYF. The CDR3 coding sequence is TGTGCCAGCTCACCTTTTATGGCAGGGGGGAACACAGATACGCAGTATTTT.

The V call is TRBV6-5, the J call TRBJ1-1, with D possibly TRBD1 on 5 matching bases. V lost 6 bases and J lost 7, with 21 bases in between. The CDR3 has 15 residues. CDR1 is MNHEY and CDR2 is SVGAGI in the germline V gene. The CDR3 protein is CASSVREGSMYEAFF. CDR3 nucleotide sequence: TGTGCCAGCAGCGTCAGGGAAGGATCGATGTATGAAGCTTTCTTT.

The chain joins TRBV11-2 to TRBJ2-6; D may be TRBD2 (5 bases). The CDR3 consists of 16 residues. Trimming took 5 bases from V and 4 from J, leaving 15 bases between them. The germline V gene has CDR1 SGHAT and CDR2 FQNNGV. This chain's CDR3 is CASSRAPGLGANVLTF. Here the CDR3 DNA reads TGTGCCAGCAGCCGTGCTCCGGGGTTGGGGGCCAACGTCCTGACTTTC.

V usage is TRBV4-3 and J usage is TRBJ2-7; D might be TRBD1 (6 bases). In germline, CDR1 is LGHNA, CDR2 YSLEER. This CDR3 has 13 amino acids. Trimming stripped 0 bases from V and 5 bases from J, with 8 bases between. CDR3 residues: CASSQDRGHEQYF. The DNA for the CDR3 is TGCGCCAGCAGCCAAGACAGGGGCCACGAGCAGTACTTC.

V usage is TRBV15 and J usage is TRBJ1-4, with a weak D call TRBD1 (6 bases). The CDR3 is made up of 13 amino acids. Trimming took off 1 base at V and 10 bases at J, with 10 bases between the two ends. In germline, CDR1 is LNHNV, CDR2 YYDKDF (reference sequence). The chain's CDR3 is CATSRVGGGKLFF. The DNA of the CDR3 is TGTGCCACCAGCAGAGTTGGGGGCGGAAAACTGTTTTTT.

V gene TRBV19 combines with J gene TRBJ2-1, with D possibly TRBD2 on 6 matching bases. Germline-derived CDR1 and CDR2 are LNHDA and SQIVND (reference sequence). The CDR3 has 11 residues. The V end was cut by 5 bases, the J end by 10 bases, with 9 bases between. CDR3 nucleotides: TGTGCCAGTAGTGTCCGGGAGGAGCAGTTCTTC. This sequence encodes CASSVREEQFF.

The chain is built from TRBV7-3 and TRBJ2-2; perhaps TRBD2 as D (6 bases). CDR1 is SGHTA, CDR2 FQGTGA, per germline. The CDR3 covers 14 residues. Between the trimmed V and J ends, which lost 4 bases and 7 bases, there was a span of 13 bases. The CDR3 here is CASSSPGRGGELFF. The CDR3 DNA sequence: TGTGCCAGCAGCTCCCCCGGGCGGGGCGGGGAGCTGTTTTTT.

V usage is TRBV28 and J usage is TRBJ2-1; D call uncertain. Germline CDR1 is MDHEN and CDR2 is SYDVKM. The ends were cut back, 6 bases at V and 6 bases at J, with 6 bases in the middle. The length of the CDR3 is 11 residues. In DNA, the CDR3 is TGTGCCAGCAGACATATCAATGAGCAGTTCTTC. Protein sequence: CASRHINEQFF.

CDR3 in amino acids: CASSLELAEYEQYF. The CDR3 DNA is TGTGCCAGCAGCTTAGAACTAGCGGAGTACGAGCAGTACTTC. The chain combines TRBV7-8 with TRBJ2-7, with TRBD2 matching over 8 bases. J gave up 4 bases and V 1 base, and 3 bases lay outside the gene matches. In germline, CDR1 is SGHVS, CDR2 FQNEAQ. CDR3 size: 14 residues.

V is TRBV2 and J is TRBJ1-5; tentatively, D is TRBD1 (5 bases). Germline assignment: CDR1 SNHLY and CDR2 FYNNEI. Between the trimmed V and J ends, which lost 0 bases and 3 bases, there was a span of 18 bases. The CDR3 runs 18 residues. The CDR3 region is CASSEARQGRAINQPQHF. CDR3 coding DNA: TGTGCCAGCAGTGAAGCGCGCCAGGGAAGGGCAATCAATCAGCCCCAGCATTTT. Supplemented by reference TRBV2 and TRBJ1-5, the full variable domain reads EPEVTQTPSHQVTQMGQEVILRCVPISNHLYFYWYRQILGQKVEFLVSFYNNEISEKSEIFDDQFSVERPDGSNFTLKIRSTKLEDSAMYFCASSEARQGRAINQPQHFGDGTRLSIL.

The chain links TRBV5-1 to TRBJ2-3; 9 positions match TRBD1. This CDR3 has 15 residues. After removal of 4 bases from V and 1 base from J, the junction contained 4 bases not matched to a gene. Germline CDR1 is SGHRS and CDR2 is YFSETQ. The CDR3 nucleotides are TGCGCCAGCAGCACACAGGGGGCAGGCACAGATACGCAGTATTTT. Amino acid sequence: CASSTQGAGTDTQYF.

This chain joins TRBV5-1 and TRBJ2-7, with D possibly being TRBD2 (5 bases). Germline V gene lookup returns CDR1 SGHRS and CDR2 YFSETQ. The germline V and J ends were trimmed by 6 bases and 1 base, with 11 bases remaining between them. This CDR3 spans 13 amino acids. The CDR3 DNA reads TGCGCCAGCAACCCCCCGGGGTCCTACGAGCAGTACTTC. Translated: CASNPPGSYEQYF.

The CDR3 sequence: CASSHVRQGGNTEAFF. Here the CDR3 DNA reads TGTGCCAGCAGCCACGTCAGACAGGGGGGGAACACTGAAGCTTTCTTT. The chain recombines TRBV27 with TRBJ1-1; the match to TRBD1 covers 9 bases. In germline, CDR1 is MNHEY, CDR2 SMNVEV (reference sequence). The CDR3 has 16 residues. J gave up 1 base and V 6 bases, and 9 bases lay outside the gene matches.

The chain employs TRBV28 and TRBJ2-1, with TRBD2 matching 11 bases. In germline, CDR1 is MDHEN, CDR2 SYDVKM. The J segment lost 6 bases and the V segment lost 5 bases, leaving 6 bases of the junction unmatched. The length of the CDR3 is 15 residues. CDR3 in DNA: TGTGCCAGCAGTCCGACTAGCGGGAATGGCAATGAGCAGTTCTTC. This translates into CASSPTSGNGNEQFF.

Only one count was recorded for this clone. The chain recombines TRBV5-1 with TRBJ2-3; TRBD2 matches at 9 bases. The germline gives CDR1 SGHRS, CDR2 YFSETQ. The CDR3 is 16 amino acids. Germline trimming cut 1 base from V and 3 bases from J; bases unmatched to any gene: 6. CDR3 nucleotide sequence: TGCGCCAGCAGCTTGTATGCGGGAGGGCCTACAGATACGCAGTATTTT. This codes for CASSLYAGGPTDTQYF.

The genes are TRBV7-8 and TRBJ2-5, with D possibly being TRBD1 (6 bases). The CDR3 sequence is 14 residues long. CDR1 SGHVS and CDR2 FQNEAQ come from the germline V gene. Trimming stripped 1 base from V and 4 bases from J, with 10 bases between. The DNA for the CDR3 is TGTGCCAGCAGCTTAGGGTGGGGGCGAGAGACCCAGTACTTC. Translating it yields CASSLGWGRETQYF.

The rearrangement links TRBV10-1 to TRBJ1-1, with no clear D. Germline values: CDR1 WNHNN, CDR2 SYGVQD (reference sequence). The CDR3 sequence is 11 residues long. Trimming pared 2 bases from V and 7 bases from J, leaving 5 bases between. The chain's CDR3 is CASSERGEAFF. In DNA, the CDR3 is TGCGCCAGCAGTGAGCGGGGTGAAGCTTTCTTT.

This clone was picked up a small number of times. The chain uses TRBV7-9 and TRBJ2-3, with 9 bases that match TRBD2. V was pared by 6 bases and J by 2 bases, with 6 bases of the junction left unmatched. This CDR3 is built from 15 residues. Germline V CDR1 and CDR2: SEHNR, FQNEAQ (reference sequence). In DNA, the CDR3 is TGTGCCAGCAGACGACTAGCGGACCCCACAGATACGCAGTATTTT. This gives the protein CASRRLADPTDTQYF.

J is TRBJ2-7 and V is TRBV7-9; 11 bases agree with TRBD2. The V segment lost 5 bases and the J segment 3 bases; nucleotides outside the gene matches: 12. Looked up from germline, CDR1 is SEHNR and CDR2 is FQNEAQ (reference sequence). This CDR3 is built from 17 residues. As DNA, the CDR3 is TGTGCCAGCAGCCTGGGGATAGCGGGAGGGCCTTACTACGAGCAGTACTTC. Its protein product is CASSLGIAGGPYYEQYF.

The chain couples TRBV6-5 to TRBJ2-2, with unresolved D. CDR1 is MNHEY and CDR2 is SVGAGI in the germline V gene. Trimming cost V 4 bases and J 8 bases, with 17 bases left between them. This CDR3 has 15 residues. The CDR3 reads CASSSPGLVVGELFF. The CDR3 region has the DNA TGTGCCAGCAGTTCTCCGGGTCTCGTCGTGGGGGAGCTGTTTTTT.

The V gene is TRBV7-9, the J gene TRBJ2-1, with 7 bases matching TRBD2. J lost 3 bases, V lost 1 base, and 9 bases had no gene match. Per the germline V gene, CDR1 is SEHNR and CDR2 is FQNEAQ (reference sequence). The CDR3 is 17 amino acids. Written as DNA, the CDR3 is TGTGCCAGCAGCTTAGGCCCCAGCGGGATAATCTACAATGAGCAGTTCTTC. Its translation: CASSLGPSGIIYNEQFF.